This T cell receptor (beta chain) comes out of a study of T-cell reconstitution after alpha-beta-depleted transplantation in children. Study conclusions and caveats: Reports say that about two months after transplant, the alpha-beta T cells came out of several hundred graft clones that had expanded.

Preparation of the TCRbeta library used unique molecular identifiers. TCRdb processed the PCR reads anew with MiXCR; each CDR3 protein has one entry. The sample has a few hundred thousand distinct CDR3 sequences; around 15% are singletons. A note on this clonotype: What it recognizes is unknown.

The clonotype comes from a boy younger than two who had a stem cell transplant for Wiskott-Aldrich syndrome, so the T cells may come from the graft donor. The material sequenced was PBMCs, mostly from graft donor cells, taken 360 days after TCRalphabeta/CD19-depleted stem cell transplant.

The DNA for the CDR3 is TGTGCCAGCAGCCCAGAGGGGCTGATAGCCAAAAACATTCAGTACTTC. Translating gives CASSPEGLIAKNIQYF. The V call is TRBV7-9, the J call TRBJ2-4, with D possibly called TRBD1 or TRBD2 (5 bases each). Germline loops: CDR1 SEHNR, CDR2 FQNEAQ (reference sequence). The germline V and J ends were trimmed by 5 bases and 0 bases, with 14 bases remaining between them. CDR3 size: 16 residues.